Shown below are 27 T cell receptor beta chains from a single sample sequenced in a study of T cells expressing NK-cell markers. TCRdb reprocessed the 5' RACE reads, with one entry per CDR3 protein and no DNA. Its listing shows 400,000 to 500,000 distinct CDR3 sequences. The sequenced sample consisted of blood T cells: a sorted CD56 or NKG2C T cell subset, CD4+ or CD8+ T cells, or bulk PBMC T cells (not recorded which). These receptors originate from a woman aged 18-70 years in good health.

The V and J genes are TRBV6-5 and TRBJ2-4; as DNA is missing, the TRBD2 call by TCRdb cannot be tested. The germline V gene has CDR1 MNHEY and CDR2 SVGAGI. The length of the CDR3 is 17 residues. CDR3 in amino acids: CASSYSPSGGAGNIQYF.

The CDR3 is CASIPPAGAGVSGANVLTF. V gene TRBV6-1 combines with J gene TRBJ2-6; TCRdb outputs TRBD1, but without DNA this stays unchecked. The V gene's germline CDR1 is MNHNS and CDR2 SASEGT. This CDR3 is 19 amino acids long.

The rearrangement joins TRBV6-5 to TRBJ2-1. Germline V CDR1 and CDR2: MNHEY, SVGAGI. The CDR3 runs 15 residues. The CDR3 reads CASSYYSRGIGEQFF.

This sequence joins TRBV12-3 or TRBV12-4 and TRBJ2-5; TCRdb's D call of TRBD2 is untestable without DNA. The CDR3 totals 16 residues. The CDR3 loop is CASSLSGQGPRETQYF.

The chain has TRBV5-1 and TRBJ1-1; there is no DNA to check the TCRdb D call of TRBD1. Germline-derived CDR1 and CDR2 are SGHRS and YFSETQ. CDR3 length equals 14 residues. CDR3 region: CASSQAAPNTEAFF.

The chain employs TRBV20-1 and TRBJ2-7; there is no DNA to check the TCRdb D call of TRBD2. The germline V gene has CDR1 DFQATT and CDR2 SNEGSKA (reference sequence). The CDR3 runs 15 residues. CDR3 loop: CSARISASGSYEQYF.

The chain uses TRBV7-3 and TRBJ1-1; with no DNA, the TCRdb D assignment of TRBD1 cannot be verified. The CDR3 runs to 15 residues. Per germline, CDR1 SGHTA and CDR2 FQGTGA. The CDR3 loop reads CASSPIGQVNTEAFF.

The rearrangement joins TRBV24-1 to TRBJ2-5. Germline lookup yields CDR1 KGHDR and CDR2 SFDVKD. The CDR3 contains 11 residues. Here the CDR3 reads CATSDHEAQYF.

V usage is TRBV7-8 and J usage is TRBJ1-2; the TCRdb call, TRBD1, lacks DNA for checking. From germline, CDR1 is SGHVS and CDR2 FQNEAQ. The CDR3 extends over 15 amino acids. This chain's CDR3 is CASSFKGVVGDGYTF.

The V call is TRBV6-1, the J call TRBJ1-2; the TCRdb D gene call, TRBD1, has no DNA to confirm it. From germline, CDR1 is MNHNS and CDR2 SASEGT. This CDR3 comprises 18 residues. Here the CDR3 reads CASSSGTGSIPAYYGYTF.

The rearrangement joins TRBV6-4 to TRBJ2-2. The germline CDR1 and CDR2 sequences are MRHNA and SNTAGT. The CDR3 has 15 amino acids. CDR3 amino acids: CASSDSGAHTGELFF.

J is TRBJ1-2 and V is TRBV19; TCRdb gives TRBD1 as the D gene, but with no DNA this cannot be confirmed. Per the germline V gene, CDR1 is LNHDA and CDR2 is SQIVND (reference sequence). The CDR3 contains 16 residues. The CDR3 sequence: CASSRGSTRTDYGYTF.

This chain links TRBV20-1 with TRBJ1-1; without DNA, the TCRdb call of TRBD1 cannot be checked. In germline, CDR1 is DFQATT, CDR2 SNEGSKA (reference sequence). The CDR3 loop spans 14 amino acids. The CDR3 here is CSAPRTVTNTEAFF.

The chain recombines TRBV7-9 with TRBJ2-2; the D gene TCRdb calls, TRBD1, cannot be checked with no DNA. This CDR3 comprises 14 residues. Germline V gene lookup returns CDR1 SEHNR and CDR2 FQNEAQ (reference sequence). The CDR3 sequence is CASSTPGTTGELFF.

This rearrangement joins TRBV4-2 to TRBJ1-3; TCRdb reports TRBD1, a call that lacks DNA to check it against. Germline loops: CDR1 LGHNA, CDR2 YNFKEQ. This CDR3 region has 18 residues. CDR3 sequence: CASSSRAKAPNSGNTIYF.

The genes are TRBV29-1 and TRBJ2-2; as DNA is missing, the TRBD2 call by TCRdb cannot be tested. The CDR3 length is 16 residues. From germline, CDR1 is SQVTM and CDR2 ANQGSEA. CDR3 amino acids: CSVEGSSSTNTGELFF.

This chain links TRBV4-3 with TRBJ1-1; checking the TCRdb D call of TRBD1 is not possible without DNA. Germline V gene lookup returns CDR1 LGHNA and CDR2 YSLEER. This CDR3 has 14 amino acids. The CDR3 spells CASSQGDLNTEAFF.

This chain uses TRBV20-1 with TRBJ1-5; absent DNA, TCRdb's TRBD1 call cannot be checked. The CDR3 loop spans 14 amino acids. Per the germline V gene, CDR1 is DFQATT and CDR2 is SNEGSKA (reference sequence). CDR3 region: CSATTDRVTQPQHF.

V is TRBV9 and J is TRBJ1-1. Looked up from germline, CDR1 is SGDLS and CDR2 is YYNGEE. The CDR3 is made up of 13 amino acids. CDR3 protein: CASSAEMNTEAFF.

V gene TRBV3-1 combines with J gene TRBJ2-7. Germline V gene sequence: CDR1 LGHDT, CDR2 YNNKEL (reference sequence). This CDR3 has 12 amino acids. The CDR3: CASSQGTYEQYF.

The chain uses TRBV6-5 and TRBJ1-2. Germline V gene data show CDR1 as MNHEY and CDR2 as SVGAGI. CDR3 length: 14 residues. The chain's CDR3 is CASSYRSSRYGYTF.

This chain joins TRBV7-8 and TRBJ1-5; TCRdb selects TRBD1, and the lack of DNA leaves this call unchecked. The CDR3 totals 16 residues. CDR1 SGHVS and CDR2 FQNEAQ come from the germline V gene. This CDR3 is CASSLEVLGRRQPQHF. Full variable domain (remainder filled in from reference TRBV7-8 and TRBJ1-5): GAGVSQSPRYKVAKRGQDVALRCDPISGHVSLFWYQQALGQGPEFLTYFQNEAQLDKSGLPSDRFFAERPEGSVSTLKIQRTQQEDSAVYLCASSLEVLGRRQPQHFGDGTRLSIL.

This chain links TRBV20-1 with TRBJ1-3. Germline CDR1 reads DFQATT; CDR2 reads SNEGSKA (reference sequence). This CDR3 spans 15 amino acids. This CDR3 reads CSARAPLGLGNTIYF.

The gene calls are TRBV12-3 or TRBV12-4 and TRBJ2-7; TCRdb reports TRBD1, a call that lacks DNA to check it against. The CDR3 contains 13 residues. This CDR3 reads CASSRQDIYEQYF.

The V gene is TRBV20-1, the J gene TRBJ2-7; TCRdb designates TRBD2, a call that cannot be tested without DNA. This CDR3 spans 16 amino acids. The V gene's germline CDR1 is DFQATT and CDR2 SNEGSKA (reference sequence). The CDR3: CSARAGLAPSSYEQYF.

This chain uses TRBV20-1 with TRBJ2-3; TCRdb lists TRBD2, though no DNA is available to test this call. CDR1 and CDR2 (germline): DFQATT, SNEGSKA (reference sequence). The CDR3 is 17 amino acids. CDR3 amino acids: CSAAPGLAGNGVDTQYF.

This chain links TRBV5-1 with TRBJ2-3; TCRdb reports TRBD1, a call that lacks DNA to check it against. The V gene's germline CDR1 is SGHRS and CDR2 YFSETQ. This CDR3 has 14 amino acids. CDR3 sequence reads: CASSSISGTDTQYF.